The 17 T cell receptor beta chains reported below all come from one sample, sequenced in a study of CD8 T cells in ankylosing spondylitis. Notes on the study in general: Characteristic, it appeared, of ankylosing spondylitis blood was a TCR beta motif of several highly homologous variants.

No antigens are known for them. TCRdb re-derived calls from the 5' RACE reads in MiXCR, one entry per CDR3 protein. The data contain around 770,000 distinct CDR3 sequences, about an eighth of them seen just once; the ten biggest clones take up about 0.49%. Sequencing was done on a sample of blood, either unsorted or a sorted T cell fraction (not recorded which). The receptors here all came from a male donor with ankylosing spondylitis.

J is TRBJ1-6 and V is TRBV4-2; 10 bases align to TRBD1. The CDR3 spans 16 residues. V dropped 2 bases and J dropped 6; count of bases not matched to a gene: 4. Germline V lookup: CDR1 LGHNA, CDR2 YNFKEQ. Here the CDR3 reads CASSQPRQGANSPLHF. The CDR3 DNA reads as TGTGCCAGCAGCCAACCAAGACAGGGGGCTAATTCACCCCTCCACTTT.

This clonotype was observed a handful of times. This chain's CDR3 is CASSEGPVGGYTF. The CDR3 nucleotides read TGTGCCAGCAGCGAGGGCCCTGTGGGTGGCTACACCTTC. The chain employs TRBV7-2 and TRBJ1-2; D is uncertain. Germline CDR1 SGHTA, CDR2 FQGNSA. CDR3 length: 13 residues. Trimming took 5 bases from V and 7 from J, leaving 14 bases between them.

The chain joins TRBV6-2 or TRBV6-3 to TRBJ2-7, with unresolved D. V lost 0 bases, J lost 4 bases, and 10 bases lay in between. Germline values: CDR1 MNHEY, CDR2 SVGEGT. The CDR3 has 14 residues. CDR3 sequence: CASSYSPQVYEQYF. The CDR3 DNA follows: TGTGCCAGCAGTTACTCCCCACAAGTTTACGAGCAGTACTTC.

This clonotype came up a few times. The rearrangement uses TRBV6-2 or TRBV6-3 and TRBJ1-5; possible D gene TRBD1, 5 bases. V dropped 2 bases and J dropped 2 bases, with 10 bases sitting between them. This CDR3 has 15 amino acids. The germline V gene has CDR1 MNHEY and CDR2 SVGEGT. The CDR3 loop reads CASSYRGRGNQPQHF. The CDR3 bases are TGTGCCAGCAGTTACAGGGGCCGGGGCAATCAGCCCCAGCATTTT.

This clonotype was counted between two and nine times. The chain joins TRBV18 to TRBJ1-4; a possible D gene is TRBD1 (6 bases). Trimming shortened V by 3 bases and J by 7 bases, and 15 bases separated the two germline ends. The CDR3 has 15 amino acids. From germline, CDR1 is KGHSH and CDR2 LQKENI. CDR3 sequence: CASSPSSGEGEKLFF. The CDR3 coding sequence is TGTGCCAGCTCACCCTCATCAGGGGAGGGTGAAAAACTGTTTTTT.

In this sample, this clonotype turned up a few times. The chain employs TRBV7-2 and TRBJ2-2; the match to TRBD1 covers 9 bases. V shed 5 bases, J shed 9 bases, and the junction held 7 bases outside the gene matches. This CDR3 contains 14 residues. Germline V lookup: CDR1 SGHTA, CDR2 FQGNSA. The CDR3 protein is CASSPGTGLRELFF. CDR3 DNA sequence: TGTGCCAGCAGCCCCGGGACAGGGTTGAGGGAGCTGTTTTTT. Full variable domain (remainder filled in from reference TRBV7-2 and TRBJ2-2): GAGVSQSPSNKVTEKGKDVELRCDPISGHTALYWYRQSLGQGLEFLIYFQGNSAPDKSGLPSDRFSAERTGGSVSTLTIQRTQQEDSAVYLCASSPGTGLRELFFGEGSRLTVL.

This clonotype was seen more than once but under ten times. This rearrangement joins TRBV9 to TRBJ1-4; unclear D gene. CDR1 and CDR2 (germline): SGDLS, YYNGEE. Between the trimmed V and J ends, which lost 1 base and 6 bases, there was a span of 4 bases. The CDR3 extends over 12 amino acids. The CDR3 sequence is CASSVTDEKLFF. The DNA of the CDR3 is TGTGCCAGCAGCGTAACGGATGAAAAACTGTTTTTT.

This chain links TRBV20-1 with TRBJ2-3; 13 bases are a match to TRBD2. The germline CDR1 and CDR2 sequences are DFQATT and SNEGSKA (reference sequence). This CDR3 spans 15 amino acids. V lost 5 bases to trimming and J lost 6 bases; unmatched junction nucleotides: 8. This CDR3 reads CSAGRTSGSRDTQYF. In DNA, the CDR3 is TGCAGTGCTGGCAGGACTAGCGGGAGTAGGGATACGCAGTATTTT.

CDR3: CASREGQGGNEQFF. In DNA, the CDR3 is TGTGCCAGCAGGGAGGGACAGGGAGGCAATGAGCAGTTCTTC. The chain is built from TRBV28 and TRBJ2-1, with 9 bases that match TRBD1. V lost 6 bases to trimming and J lost 6 bases; unmatched junction nucleotides: 6. The CDR3 has 14 residues. CDR1 and CDR2 from the germline V gene are MDHEN and SYDVKM. Drawing the rest from reference TRBV28 and TRBJ2-1, the complete variable domain is DVKVTQSSRYLVKRTGEKVFLECVQDMDHENMFWYRQDPGLGLRLIYFSYDVKMKEKGDIPEGYSVSREKKERFSLILESASTNQTSMYLCASREGQGGNEQFFGPGTRLTVL.

The rearrangement uses TRBV18 and TRBJ2-1; 8 nucleotides match TRBD2. V lost 0 bases to trimming and J lost 9 bases; unmatched junction nucleotides: 10. The CDR3 spans 16 residues. The germline V gene encodes CDR1 KGHSH and CDR2 LQKENI. CDR3 protein: CASSPPGTRRTAEQFF. In DNA, the CDR3 is TGTGCCAGCTCACCACCCGGGACTAGGAGGACGGCTGAGCAGTTCTTC.

This clonotype was detected a few times. The genes are TRBV20-1 and TRBJ2-3; D not resolved. V lost 0 bases to trimming and J lost 0 bases, with 10 bases between them. CDR3 size: 15 residues. Germline CDR1 reads DFQATT; CDR2 reads SNEGSKA (reference sequence). The CDR3 region is CSARDPRFSTDTQYF. The CDR3, as DNA: TGCAGTGCTAGAGATCCCAGGTTTAGCACAGATACGCAGTATTTT.

This clonotype was counted at least ten times. The chain carries TRBV12-3 or TRBV12-4 and TRBJ1-1; D remains unclear. The CDR3 is made up of 13 amino acids. The V and J ends lost 6 bases and 1 base respectively, with 9 bases between them. The CDR3 DNA is TGTGCCAGCAGAGCTACGGAGAACACTGAAGCTTTCTTT. Its protein product is CASRATENTEAFF.

This clonotype was seen only a few times. The gene calls are TRBV20-1 and TRBJ2-1; D is undetermined. This CDR3 region has 12 residues. Germline-derived CDR1 and CDR2 are DFQATT and SNEGSKA (reference sequence). V lost 0 bases and J lost 12, with 12 bases in between. The CDR3 DNA is TGCAGTGCTAGAGATGGCCCCGTGGGGCAGTTCTTC. It translates to CSARDGPVGQFF.

This chain links TRBV20-1 with TRBJ1-3; D not certain. V was cut by 1 base and J by 0 bases, with 7 bases left in between. CDR3 length: 14 amino acids. Germline CDR1 and CDR2: DFQATT and SNEGSKA (reference sequence). The CDR3 DNA reads as TGCAGTGCTAGAGGTTCCCTCTCTGGAAACACCATATATTTT. Translation gives CSARGSLSGNTIYF.

At least ten counts were recorded for this clonotype. J is TRBJ1-2 and V is TRBV20-1; 9 positions match TRBD1. The CDR3 is made up of 16 amino acids. V lost 0 bases to trimming and J lost 4 bases; unmatched junction nucleotides: 9. CDR1 is DFQATT and CDR2 is SNEGSKA in the germline V gene (reference sequence). Written as DNA, the CDR3 is TGCAGTGCTAGAGATCGGCGAACAGGGGGCGCCTATGGCTACACCTTC. It translates to CSARDRRTGGAYGYTF.

This clonotype was recorded a few times. The CDR3 loop is CASSETSGYEQYF. The DNA for the CDR3 is TGTGCCAGCAGTGAGACTAGCGGCTACGAGCAGTACTTC. The chain links TRBV6-1 to TRBJ2-7; TRBD2 matches at 9 bases. V shed 3 bases and J 3 bases; nucleotides not matched to a gene: 0. Germline CDR1 is MNHNS and CDR2 is SASEGT. The CDR3 totals 13 residues.

This clonotype was counted ten times or more. V is TRBV7-2 and J is TRBJ1-1; 9 bases map to TRBD1. The CDR3 sequence is 15 residues long. The germline V gene has CDR1 SGHTA and CDR2 FQGNSA. The V segment lost 3 bases and the J segment 3 bases; nucleotides outside the gene matches: 5. CDR3 sequence reads: CASSFGDRVYTEAFF. CDR3 nucleotides: TGTGCCAGCAGCTTTGGGGACAGGGTTTACACTGAAGCTTTCTTT. Full variable domain (outside the CDR3, taken from reference TRBV7-2 and TRBJ1-1): GAGVSQSPSNKVTEKGKDVELRCDPISGHTALYWYRQSLGQGLEFLIYFQGNSAPDKSGLPSDRFSAERTGGSVSTLTIQRTQQEDSAVYLCASSFGDRVYTEAFFGQGTRLTVV.